The entry that follows covers one T cell receptor beta chain sequence. The data were obtained in a study of T cells in narcolepsy. Across the whole study: Donors had narcolepsy type 1 or type 2, or were healthy controls.

The germline CDR1 and CDR2 sequences are MDHEN and SYDVKM. CDR3 size: 12 residues. Germline trimming cut 5 bases from V and 6 bases from J; bases unmatched to any gene: 2. The method was immunoSEQ multiplex PCR; TCRdb's version includes in-frame clones alone and lacks a portion of them. This table has about 27,000 clones, about four fifths appearing once. The J gene is TRBJ1-2, the V gene TRBV28; 8 bases fit TRBD1. The TCR was taken from a human donor with narcolepsy. The sample taken for sequencing was CD45RA- memory CD4+ T cells from PBMCs. CDR3 in amino acids: CASSQTGDGYTF. For the CDR3, the DNA is TGTGCCAGCAGTCAGACAGGGGATGGCTACACCTTC.